What follows are 23 T cell receptor beta chains derived from one specimen sequenced in a study of regulatory T cells in long-lasting Graves disease. TCR beta libraries were built with iRepertoire HTBI primers and Arm-PCR of CDR3 regions. Each CDR3 protein gets one entry after TCRdb re-called the multiplex PCR reads with MiXCR. The data contain 600,000 to 850,000 distinct CDR3 sequences, 30% of them singletons. The sample's time point: persistent/refractory GD, antithyroid drugs over 5 years with positive TRAb. PBMC-derived RNA was used for the TCR library. The material was peripheral blood mononuclear cells (PBMCs), obtained when the disease was refractory, from a patient treated with antithyroid drugs. The receptor source for this set is a female donor with Graves disease.

The rearrangement uses TRBV7-3 and TRBJ1-2, with 7 bases aligning to TRBD1. The germline gives CDR1 SGHTA, CDR2 FQGTGA. This CDR3 comprises 18 residues. V shed 6 bases, J shed 7 bases, and the junction held 23 bases outside the gene matches. Here the CDR3 reads CASSRGATRQGGWFGYTF. DNA of the CDR3: TGTGCCAGCAGTAGAGGGGCCACGAGACAGGGAGGATGGTTTGGCTACACCTTC.

The chain couples TRBV10-1 to TRBJ1-1, with D unclear. The CDR3 spans 12 residues. V was clipped by 4 bases and J by 1 base, with 4 bases between them. Per germline, CDR1 WNHNN and CDR2 SYGVQD (reference sequence). CDR3 sequence: CASSAANTEAFF. The DNA of the CDR3 is TGCGCCAGCAGTGCCGCGAACACTGAAGCTTTCTTT.

The table lists this clonotype with a few counts. V usage is TRBV6-1 and J usage is TRBJ2-7, with TRBD1 matching over 9 bases. There are 13 residues in the CDR3. CDR1 is MNHNS, CDR2 SASEGT, per germline. With V trimmed by 7 bases and J by 5 bases, 6 bases remained unmatched. Written as DNA, the CDR3 is TGTGCCAGCAACCTGGACAGGGGAGACGAGCAGTACTTC. Translation gives CASNLDRGDEQYF.

The DNA of the CDR3 is TGTGCCAGCAGGCTTCCGGGCCCTCAGGGGGAGCTGTTTTTT. It encodes CASRLPGPQGELFF. V gene TRBV6-1 combines with J gene TRBJ2-2, with D unresolved. Trimming took off 6 bases at V and 8 bases at J, with 16 bases between the two ends. This CDR3 spans 14 amino acids. The germline CDR1 and CDR2 sequences are MNHNS and SASEGT.

This clonotype was picked up a small number of times. The CDR3: CASSLDRGRYNEQFF. For the CDR3, the DNA is TGTGCCAGCAGCTTAGACAGGGGCCGTTACAATGAGCAGTTCTTC. The V call is TRBV11-1, the J call TRBJ2-1; 7 nucleotides match TRBD1. V lost 1 base, J lost 4 bases, and 4 bases stayed unmatched. The CDR3 loop spans 15 amino acids. Germline CDR1 and CDR2: SGHAT and FQDESV (reference sequence).

This clonotype was detected only a few times. This chain joins TRBV13 and TRBJ1-4, with TRBD1 identical over 8 bases. CDR3 size: 18 residues. From germline, CDR1 is PRHDT and CDR2 FYEKMQ (reference sequence). The trim removed 5 bases at V and 5 bases at J, leaving 16 bases unmatched. In nucleotides, the CDR3 is TGTGCCAGCAGCACCCGACAGGGGACTATTGCGGGGAATGAAAAACTGTTTTTT. It yields the protein CASSTRQGTIAGNEKLFF.

The rearrangement links TRBV12-3 or TRBV12-4 to TRBJ2-2; 9 bases fit TRBD2. This CDR3 contains 15 residues. The junction had 3 bases not matched to a gene; V was cut back by 3 bases and J by 4 bases. The CDR3 DNA reads TGTGCCAGCAGTTTGCGGGGGGGGAGCACCGGGGAGCTGTTTTTT. Protein sequence: CASSLRGGSTGELFF.

Concerning this clonotype itself: One base away lies a much larger clone, so this may be a sequencing read error. The CDR3: CASGRRTETYGYAF. DNA of the CDR3: TGTGCCAGCGGCCGACGTACGGAAACCTATGGCTACGCCTTC. V and J are TRBV7-8 and TRBJ1-2; D not resolved. CDR1 is SGHVS, CDR2 FQNEAQ, per germline. The CDR3 has 14 residues.

Of note for this clonotype: The CDR3 end shows no conserved phenylalanine or tryptophan, and so a read error is likely. The chain carries TRBV6-1 and TRBJ1-1; D gene ambiguous. The V end lost 1 base, the J end lost 0 bases, and 9 bases lay between the germline ends. Germline V gene lookup returns CDR1 MNHNS and CDR2 SASEGT. The CDR3 runs 15 residues. The chain's CDR3 is CASSEGRLMNTEAFS. For the CDR3, the DNA is TGTGCCAGCAGTGAAGGGAGGCTAATGAACACTGAAGCTTTCTCT.

V gene TRBV6-2 or TRBV6-3 combines with J gene TRBJ2-5; D is perhaps TRBD2 (5 bases). Germline values: CDR1 MNHEY, CDR2 SVGEGT. The CDR3 length is 14 residues. V was trimmed by 1 base and J by 2 bases, leaving 8 bases between them. CDR3 nucleotide sequence: TGTGCCAGCAGTTACTTACTAGGGCAAGAGACCCAGTACTTC. Protein: CASSYLLGQETQYF.

The chain links TRBV28 to TRBJ2-1; D might be TRBD1 (6 bases). The CDR3 is 16 residues long. Trimming left V 2 bases short and J 4 bases short, with 15 bases between. The germline gives CDR1 MDHEN, CDR2 SYDVKM. The DNA for the CDR3 is TGTGCCAGCAGTTTAGAAGCAGGGGCAGGATACAATGAGCAGTTCTTC. It specifies CASSLEAGAGYNEQFF.

This clonotype turned up a few times. The rearrangement uses TRBV7-9 and TRBJ2-2, with 7 bases fitting TRBD2. Unmatched junction bases numbered 11, after V lost 7 bases and J lost 0 bases. Germline V gene lookup returns CDR1 SEHNR and CDR2 FQNEAQ (reference sequence). This CDR3 has 17 amino acids. The CDR3 sequence is CASTSVWGGTNTGELFF. The CDR3 DNA reads as TGTGCCAGCACCTCCGTTTGGGGGGGGACGAACACCGGGGAGCTGTTTTTT.

The gene calls are TRBV28 and TRBJ2-7; TRBD1 or TRBD2 may be the D gene (6 bases each). CDR1 and CDR2 (germline): MDHEN, SYDVKM. V lost 6 bases to trimming and J lost 5 bases, with 17 bases between them. The CDR3 length is 14 residues. This chain's CDR3 is CASSWIGGGNEQYF. CDR3 nucleotide sequence: TGTGCCAGCAGCTGGATAGGGGGAGGCAACGAGCAGTACTTC.

This clonotype was seen many times. This sequence joins TRBV11-2 and TRBJ2-5; D is ambiguous. This CDR3 is built from 13 residues. From germline, CDR1 is SGHAT and CDR2 FQNNGV. V was clipped by 4 bases and J by 2 bases, with 8 bases between them. The CDR3 sequence is CASSSSQQETQYF. The CDR3 DNA reads as TGTGCCAGCAGCTCGAGCCAACAAGAGACCCAGTACTTC.

This clonotype was detected a few times. This rearrangement joins TRBV20-1 to TRBJ1-1; 9 bases map to TRBD1. Germline values: CDR1 DFQATT, CDR2 SNEGSKA (reference sequence). V shed 0 bases, J shed 1 base, and the junction held 6 bases outside the gene matches. The CDR3 has 16 amino acids. CDR3 sequence reads: CSARERGQGPNTEAFF. CDR3 sequence (DNA): TGCAGTGCTAGAGAAAGAGGACAGGGGCCGAACACTGAAGCTTTCTTT.

The rearrangement links TRBV28 to TRBJ1-5; D ambiguous. CDR3 size: 13 residues. Germline CDR1 and CDR2: MDHEN and SYDVKM. The V end lost 6 bases, the J end lost 6 bases, and 12 bases lay between the germline ends. The CDR3 DNA reads as TGTGCCAGCAGCCGCACCCGGCTTCAGCCCCAGCATTTT. Protein: CASSRTRLQPQHF.

This clonotype has a count of ten or more. The chain employs TRBV15 and TRBJ1-1; D is undetermined. This CDR3 is 11 amino acids long. Trimming left V 6 bases short and J 1 base short, with 3 bases between. Germline CDR1 is LNHNV and CDR2 is YYDKDF (reference sequence). Here the CDR3 reads CATRSNTEAFF. CDR3 coding DNA: TGTGCCACCAGATCGAACACTGAAGCTTTCTTT.

This chain links TRBV6-5 with TRBJ1-5, with 8 bases lining up with TRBD1. From germline, CDR1 is MNHEY and CDR2 SVGAGI. J was trimmed by 3 bases and V by 2 bases; bases with no gene match: 9. The CDR3 consists of 17 residues. CDR3 sequence reads: CASSYTLTGDLNQPQHF. The CDR3 DNA sequence: TGTGCCAGCAGTTACACACTGACAGGGGATCTCAATCAGCCCCAGCATTTT.

This clonotype was detected only a few times. CDR3 DNA sequence: TGTGCCAGCACGCCGTCACAGGTTAATGAAAAACTGTTTTTT. Translation gives CASTPSQVNEKLFF. The chain carries TRBV6-1 and TRBJ1-4; TRBD1 is a possible D gene (5 bases). The CDR3 runs 14 residues. CDR1 is MNHNS, CDR2 SASEGT, per germline. Trimming removed 7 bases from V and 4 bases from J, with 13 bases in between.

This clonotype has a handful of counts. V usage is TRBV12-3 or TRBV12-4 and J usage is TRBJ2-2; TRBD1 might be the D (5 bases). With 7 bases removed from V and 4 bases from J, the gap between germline ends came to 10 bases. The CDR3 totals 13 residues. CDR3 sequence (DNA): TGTGCCAGCATCCATAGGGGCACCGGGGAGCTGTTTTTT. This translates into CASIHRGTGELFF.

The V and J genes are TRBV27 and TRBJ1-4; D is possibly TRBD1 (5 bases). Germline V gene data show CDR1 as MNHEY and CDR2 as SMNVEV (reference sequence). The CDR3 runs to 13 residues. In DNA, the CDR3 is TGTGGGTCCCGGGACTTTGGAGGTGAAAAACTGTTTTTT. Protein: CGSRDFGGEKLFF.

The chain combines TRBV14 with TRBJ2-7; 7 nucleotides align to TRBD1. Germline V lookup: CDR1 SGHDN, CDR2 FVKESK. The CDR3 has 15 residues. J lost 0 bases, V lost 4 bases, and 6 bases had no gene match. This chain's CDR3 is CASSRNRGPSYEQYF. The CDR3 nucleotides read TGTGCCAGCAGCCGCAACAGGGGCCCCTCCTACGAGCAGTACTTC.

The genes are TRBV10-2 and TRBJ1-2; 7 nucleotides line up with TRBD1. With V trimmed by 11 bases and J by 3 bases, 9 bases remained unmatched. Looked up from germline, CDR1 is WSHSY and CDR2 is SAAADI. The CDR3 consists of 13 residues. As DNA, the CDR3 is TGCGCCGGAGCCGAAGGGACAGACTATGGCTACACCTTC. Translating gives CAGAEGTDYGYTF.